Listed here are 20 T cell receptor beta chains from one sample, sequenced in a study of blood T cells in healthy people across ages. With a J-beta primer mix and a sample-barcoded 5' primer, a second PCR ran about 7 to 11 cycles. Each CDR3 protein is one row after TCRdb ran MiXCR on the 5' RACE reads. The sample records over 1.5 million distinct CDR3 sequences, around half being singletons. The sample was blood. The receptors originated from a woman between 35 and 50 years old in good health.

The gene calls are TRBV4-3 and TRBJ2-1, with 7 bases lining up with TRBD2. V shed 3 bases and J 1 base; nucleotides not matched to a gene: 6. Germline V CDR1 and CDR2: LGHNA, YSLEER. CDR3 length: 16 amino acids. Here the CDR3 reads CASSQLSGRSYNEQFF. The CDR3 DNA follows: TGCGCCAGCAGCCAGCTTAGCGGGCGGTCCTACAATGAGCAGTTCTTC.

The rearrangement joins TRBV12-3 or TRBV12-4 to TRBJ2-3, with D perhaps matching TRBD1 (6 bases). The CDR3 has 14 residues. V was clipped by 2 bases and J by 3 bases, with 9 bases between them. The CDR3 here is CASSLTGFTDTQYF. CDR3 nucleotides: TGTGCCAGCAGTTTAACAGGGTTTACAGATACGCAGTATTTT.

The chain recombines TRBV24-1 with TRBJ2-1; possible D gene TRBD1, 5 bases. The CDR3 is 17 amino acids. CDR1 is KGHDR, CDR2 SFDVKD, per germline. V gave up 0 bases and J gave up 0 bases, with 11 bases separating them. CDR3 loop: CATSDLRGSSSYNEQFF. The CDR3 bases are TGTGCCACCAGTGATTTGAGGGGTTCGAGCTCCTACAATGAGCAGTTCTTC.

There are many counts of this clonotype. The chain employs TRBV7-9 and TRBJ1-2, with 11 bases aligning to TRBD1. CDR1 and CDR2 (germline): SEHNR, FQNEAQ (reference sequence). Losses at the gene ends were 5 bases for V and 2 bases for J; bases not matched to a gene: 7. The CDR3 totals 16 residues. Here the CDR3 DNA reads TGTGCCAGCAGCCGTGAGTGGACAGGGGGCAACTATGGCTACACCTTC. This codes for CASSREWTGGNYGYTF. The full variable domain, in which reference TRBV7-9 and TRBJ1-2 provide the parts outside the CDR3, is DTGVSQNPRHKITKRGQNVTFRCDPISEHNRLYWYRQTLGQGPEFLTYFQNEAQLEKSRLLSDRFSAERPKGSFSTLEIQRTEQGDSAMYLCASSREWTGGNYGYTFGSGTRLTVV.

The chain combines TRBV5-1 with TRBJ2-1; D is perhaps TRBD1 (5 bases). CDR1 SGHRS and CDR2 YFSETQ come from the germline V gene. The CDR3 is made up of 15 amino acids. The V and J ends lost 0 bases and 6 bases respectively, with 13 bases between them. CDR3 nucleotide sequence: TGCGCCAGCAGCTTGGGTGGGGCGCAAGGCAATGAGCAGTTCTTC. Its protein is CASSLGGAQGNEQFF.

J is TRBJ2-3 and V is TRBV7-8, with D possibly being TRBD1 or TRBD2 (5 bases each). CDR1 SGHVS and CDR2 FQNEAQ come from the germline V gene. Trimming left V 5 bases short and J 0 bases short, with 12 bases between. There are 15 residues in the CDR3. The CDR3 is CASSKSGGSTDTQYF. Written as DNA, the CDR3 is TGTGCCAGCAGCAAGAGTGGGGGTAGCACAGATACGCAGTATTTT. The full variable domain, its missing parts supplied by reference TRBV7-8 and TRBJ2-3, is GAGVSQSPRYKVAKRGQDVALRCDPISGHVSLFWYQQALGQGPEFLTYFQNEAQLDKSGLPSDRFFAERPEGSVSTLKIQRTQQEDSAVYLCASSKSGGSTDTQYFGPGTRLTVL.

This clonotype was seen many times. The chain combines TRBV7-9 with TRBJ2-4; TRBD1 matches 7 bases. The CDR3 is made up of 14 amino acids. J lost 3 bases, V lost 3 bases, and 2 bases had no gene match. CDR1 is SEHNR and CDR2 is FQNEAQ in the germline V gene (reference sequence). In DNA form, the CDR3 reads TGTGCCAGCAGCTTGGCAGGGGGCAAAAACATTCAGTACTTC. This sequence encodes CASSLAGGKNIQYF.

The J gene is TRBJ2-1, the V gene TRBV29-1, with D perhaps matching TRBD1 or TRBD2 (5 bases each). V lost 6 bases, J lost 6 bases, and 12 bases lay in between. This CDR3 comprises 12 residues. CDR1 is SQVTM, CDR2 ANQGSEA, per germline. CDR3 coding DNA: TGCAGCGTCCTCAGGGAGCCCAATGAGCAGTTCTTC. Translation: CSVLREPNEQFF.

The CDR3: CASSYSRDRVREQYF. CDR3 bases: TGTGCCAGCAGCTATTCACGGGACAGGGTTCGAGAGCAGTACTTC. The chain joins TRBV7-8 to TRBJ2-7, with TRBD1 identical over 9 bases. The CDR3 totals 15 residues. Germline V gene lookup returns CDR1 SGHVS and CDR2 FQNEAQ. Trimming cost V 4 bases and J 7 bases; bases outside gene matches: 11.

The chain recombines TRBV4-3 with TRBJ1-2, with D maybe TRBD1 (5 bases). This CDR3 contains 15 residues. The V end lost 0 bases, the J end lost 2 bases, and 10 bases lay between the germline ends. Germline V gene lookup returns CDR1 LGHNA and CDR2 YSLEER. The CDR3 spells CASSQDPRQNYGYTF. CDR3 DNA: TGCGCCAGCAGCCAAGATCCTCGACAGAACTATGGCTACACCTTC.

This sequence joins TRBV2 and TRBJ2-3; D is ambiguous. V was shortened by 6 bases and J by 9 bases, with 10 bases between the two germline ends. The CDR3 is 11 amino acids. Germline assignment: CDR1 SNHLY and CDR2 FYNNEI. The CDR3 DNA is TGTGCCAGCAGAACCTTGGGGACGCAGTATTTT. Its protein product is CASRTLGTQYF.

To note about this clonotype: A read error may produce the germline difference seen at one junction end. V and J are TRBV12-3 or TRBV12-4 and TRBJ1-2, with D unresolved. The CDR3 loop spans 15 amino acids. The CDR3: CASSSPRGVPSGCTF. CDR3 nucleotide sequence: TGTGCCAGCAGTTCCCCTCGTGGGGTTCCCTCTGGCTGCACCTTC.

This chain's CDR3 is CASSWGTSFNEQFF. The CDR3 DNA reads TGCGCCAGCAGCTGGGGGACTAGTTTCAATGAGCAGTTCTTC. V is TRBV5-1 and J is TRBJ2-1; 8 bases are a match to TRBD2. The V segment lost 3 bases and the J segment 6 bases; nucleotides outside the gene matches: 5. Germline V CDR1 and CDR2: SGHRS, YFSETQ. This CDR3 region has 14 residues.

The genes are TRBV2 and TRBJ2-7; 8 bases line up with TRBD1. The J call may be wrong; the DNA end is better matched by TRBJ2-5. Germline CDR1 reads SNHLY; CDR2 reads FYNNEI. CDR3 length: 13 amino acids. For the CDR3, the DNA is TGTGCCAGCGGAACAGGGGGATGGGAGACCCAGTACTTC. It is translated as CASGTGGWETQYF.

This chain joins TRBV20-1 and TRBJ2-7; D unresolved. V shed 3 bases and J shed 0 bases, with 12 bases lying between them. The germline CDR1 and CDR2 sequences are DFQATT and SNEGSKA (reference sequence). This CDR3 region has 14 residues. This CDR3 is CSASLGPGSYEQYF. The CDR3 DNA sequence: TGCAGTGCTAGCCTCGGTCCCGGCTCCTACGAGCAGTACTTC.

This clonotype appeared a few times. The chain employs TRBV9 and TRBJ2-6, with D possibly matching TRBD1 (5 bases). V lost 3 bases and J lost 2, with 9 bases in between. The CDR3 loop spans 15 amino acids. Looked up from germline, CDR1 is SGDLS and CDR2 is YYNGEE. CDR3 sequence (DNA): TGTGCCAGCAGCGGCATAGGGGCTGGGGCCAACGTCCTGACTTTC. Its translation is CASSGIGAGANVLTF.

This clonotype was found many times. This sequence joins TRBV5-1 and TRBJ2-5; D is undetermined. The germline V gene has CDR1 SGHRS and CDR2 YFSETQ. Trimming pared 3 bases from V and 4 bases from J, leaving 7 bases between. CDR3 size: 12 residues. The CDR3 is CASSSLGETQYF. In nucleotides, the CDR3 is TGCGCCAGCAGCTCCCTCGGAGAGACCCAGTACTTC.

The chain carries TRBV4-3 and TRBJ2-1; D assignment may be TRBD1 or TRBD2 (5 bases each). Germline CDR1 is LGHNA and CDR2 is YSLEER. V lost 3 bases and J lost 0, with 12 bases in between. This CDR3 has 16 amino acids. CDR3 region: CASSQRDGSSYNEQFF. CDR3 in DNA: TGCGCCAGCAGCCAGAGGGACGGCAGCTCCTACAATGAGCAGTTCTTC.

This clonotype was observed a single time. The chain has TRBV4-2 and TRBJ1-4, with 7 bases fitting TRBD1. V was clipped by 0 bases and J by 5 bases; unmatched bases: 6. CDR1 and CDR2 (germline): LGHNA, YNFKEQ. The length of the CDR3 is 16 residues. The CDR3 DNA sequence: TGTGCCAGCAGCCAAGAATGGGACAGAAGGAATGAAAAACTGTTTTTT. This translates into CASSQEWDRRNEKLFF.

The chain carries TRBV20-1 and TRBJ2-5; perhaps D is TRBD1 or TRBD2 (5 bases each). CDR1 and CDR2 from the germline V gene are DFQATT and SNEGSKA (reference sequence). The CDR3 consists of 12 residues. Trimming took off 6 bases at V and 5 bases at J, with 13 bases between the two ends. The CDR3 loop reads CSAGTDGETQYF. CDR3 DNA sequence: TGCAGTGCCGGGACCGACGGTGAGACCCAGTACTTC.